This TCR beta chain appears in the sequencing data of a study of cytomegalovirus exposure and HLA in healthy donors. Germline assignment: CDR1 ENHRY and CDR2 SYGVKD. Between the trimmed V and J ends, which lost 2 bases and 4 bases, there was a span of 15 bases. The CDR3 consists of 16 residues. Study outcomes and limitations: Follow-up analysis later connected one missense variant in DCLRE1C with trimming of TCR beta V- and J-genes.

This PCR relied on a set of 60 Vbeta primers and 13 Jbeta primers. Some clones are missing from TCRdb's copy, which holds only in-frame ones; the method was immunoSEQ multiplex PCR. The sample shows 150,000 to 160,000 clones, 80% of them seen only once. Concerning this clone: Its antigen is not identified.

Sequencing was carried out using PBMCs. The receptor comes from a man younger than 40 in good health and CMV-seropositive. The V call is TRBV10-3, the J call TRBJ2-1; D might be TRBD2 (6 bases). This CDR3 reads CAISERGASGYNEQFF. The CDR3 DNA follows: TGTGCCATCAGTGAGCGAGGAGCCAGCGGGTACAATGAGCAGTTCTTC.